This TCR beta chain is from a study of shared clonotypes between healthy human individuals. Profiling relied on immunoSEQ multiplex PCR, and the TCRdb table lists in-frame clones only, not all of them. The sample contains about 2 million clones, about 95% of which appear only once. CD45RO negativity and positive selection for CCR7 defined naive CD8 cells, a population that excluded terminally differentiated effector memory CD45RA+ cells. HIV-negative, healthy adults without recent acute infections or vaccinations were the donors. CDR3 length: 15 residues. V was clipped by 5 bases and J by 0 bases, with 12 bases between them. Germline-derived CDR1 and CDR2 are SGHTA and FQGTGA. Turning to this clone: In the same sample, other DNA sequences code for this CDR3.

Input material: naive CD8+ T cells sorted from blood. The clonotype comes from a man aged 18 to 30 in good health. The chain is built from TRBV7-3 and TRBJ2-3; possibly TRBD1 for D (6 bases). CDR3 sequence (DNA): TGTGCCAGCAGCCCCGGGACAACTAGCACAGATACGCAGTATTTT. Encoded protein: CASSPGTTSTDTQYF.